This passage covers 29 T cell receptor beta chains from one sample sequenced in a study of T cells in localized non-small cell lung cancer. Some clones are missing from TCRdb's copy, which holds only in-frame ones; the method was immunoSEQ multiplex PCR. The data contain 21,000 or so clones, approximately 88% of them singletons. The sample consisted of peripheral blood mononuclear cells, taken before any cancer treatment. The origin of the receptors is a male donor aged 60 or older with stage II lung adenocarcinoma.

The V and J genes are TRBV25-1 and TRBJ2-7; 8 positions match TRBD1. From germline, CDR1 is MGHDK and CDR2 SYGVNS. With 4 bases clipped from V and 0 bases from J, the junction kept 8 bases outside the gene matches. This CDR3 has 16 residues. In DNA form, the CDR3 reads TGTGCCAGCAGTGCCACCTCCGGGACAGGCTCCTACGAGCAGTACTTC. This translates into CASSATSGTGSYEQYF.

This clone is termed medium-sized. The chain has TRBV29-1 and TRBJ1-2, with TRBD1 as a possible D gene (5 bases). The CDR3 sequence is 12 residues long. V lost 4 bases and J 8 bases, leaving 14 bases between the germline ends. Germline V gene data show CDR1 as SQVTM and CDR2 as ANQGSEA. The CDR3 protein is CSVGSGTGGYTF. CDR3 nucleotides: TGCAGCGTTGGGAGCGGGACGGGCGGCTACACCTTC.

This CDR3 is CASSISPDYEQYF. The CDR3 coding sequence is TGTGCCAGTAGTATATCCCCAGACTACGAGCAGTACTTC. The chain has TRBV19 and TRBJ2-7, with D uncertain. Between the trimmed V and J ends, which lost 2 bases and 3 bases, there was a span of 8 bases. This CDR3 has 13 residues. In germline, CDR1 is LNHDA, CDR2 SQIVND (reference sequence).

V is TRBV6-6 and J is TRBJ1-5, with D perhaps matching TRBD1 (5 bases). This CDR3 comprises 14 residues. Germline V CDR1 and CDR2: MNHNY, SVGAGI (reference sequence). V lost 7 bases, J lost 9 bases, and 19 bases lay in between. The CDR3 sequence: CASTRGAAGGPQHF. The CDR3 bases are TGTGCCAGCACCCGGGGAGCGGCCGGGGGGCCCCAGCATTTT.

This clone was recorded a few times. The genes are TRBV29-1 and TRBJ2-1, with TRBD2 matching 14 bases. The CDR3 has 16 residues. From germline, CDR1 is SQVTM and CDR2 ANQGSEA. V was clipped by 7 bases and J by 0 bases; unmatched bases: 5. The CDR3 loop is CSATGLAGASYNEQFF. DNA of the CDR3: TGCAGCGCCACGGGACTAGCGGGGGCCTCCTACAATGAGCAGTTCTTC.

Here the CDR3 DNA reads TGCGCCAGCAGTCACCCCTGGCGCGCCTACGAGCAGTACTTC. It specifies CASSHPWRAYEQYF. This sequence joins TRBV23-1 and TRBJ2-7; D is undetermined. TRBV23-1 is an ORF, with its function uncertain. The CDR3 is made up of 14 amino acids. Trimming took 3 bases from V and 2 from J, leaving 11 bases between them.

V usage is TRBV7-9 and J usage is TRBJ2-1; D perhaps matches TRBD2 (6 bases). This CDR3 has 12 amino acids. V lost 3 bases, J lost 9 bases, and 9 bases lay in between. CDR1 is SEHNR and CDR2 is FQNEAQ in the germline V gene (reference sequence). CDR3 protein: CASSFPEGEQFF. The CDR3 DNA follows: TGTGCCAGCAGCTTCCCGGAGGGTGAGCAGTTCTTC.

A few counts support this clone. This chain connects TRBV10-3 to TRBJ1-5, with D unclear. V was cut by 6 bases and J by 0 bases, with 6 bases left in between. Germline-derived CDR1 and CDR2 are ENHRY and SYGVKD. The CDR3 runs 13 residues. CDR3 sequence: CAIRGDSNQPQHF. The CDR3 nucleotides read TGTGCCATCAGAGGAGATAGCAATCAGCCCCAGCATTTT.

The genes are TRBV7-9 and TRBJ1-2; 7 bases fit TRBD1. V shed 4 bases and J 5 bases; nucleotides not matched to a gene: 13. Looked up from germline, CDR1 is SEHNR and CDR2 is FQNEAQ (reference sequence). CDR3 length: 16 residues. CDR3 sequence: CASSSVGIGTAYGYTF. The CDR3 coding sequence is TGTGCCAGCAGCTCCGTAGGTATTGGGACAGCGTATGGCTACACCTTC.

This chain connects TRBV29-1 to TRBJ1-4; D is ambiguous. Trimming pared 3 bases from V and 7 bases from J, leaving 15 bases between. CDR3 length: 14 residues. The germline V gene has CDR1 SQVTM and CDR2 ANQGSEA. The CDR3 DNA reads TGCAGCGTTGAGACAACGTGGACCCTTGAAAAACTGTTTTTT. Translation gives CSVETTWTLEKLFF.

The J gene is TRBJ1-1, the V gene TRBV6-4; D is unclear. The V end was cut by 2 bases, the J end by 6 bases, with 10 bases between. CDR3 length: 13 amino acids. Per germline, CDR1 MRHNA and CDR2 SNTAGT. CDR3 DNA: TGTGCCAGCAGTGACCCTGAGATGGCTGAAGCTTTCTTT. It specifies CASSDPEMAEAFF.

The V call is TRBV5-1, the J call TRBJ1-2, with D perhaps TRBD1 (5 bases). With 0 bases removed from V and 4 bases from J, the gap between germline ends came to 10 bases. CDR1 is SGHRS and CDR2 is YFSETQ in the germline V gene. The CDR3 sequence is 14 residues long. The CDR3, as DNA: TGCGCCAGCAGCTTGGAGGAGGGGAGCTATGGCTACACCTTC. It encodes CASSLEEGSYGYTF.

The V call is TRBV15, the J call TRBJ2-7; D possibly uses TRBD1 or TRBD2 (5 bases each). Germline values: CDR1 LNHNV, CDR2 YYDKDF (reference sequence). This CDR3 region has 15 residues. The V end lost 1 base, the J end lost 5 bases, and 15 bases lay between the germline ends. The CDR3 sequence is CATSRGWGSSHEQYF. Here the CDR3 DNA reads TGTGCCACCAGCAGAGGATGGGGGTCTAGCCACGAGCAGTACTTC.

The J gene is TRBJ2-5, the V gene TRBV18, with D uncertain. CDR1 is KGHSH and CDR2 is LQKENI in the germline V gene. This CDR3 has 15 residues. V gave up 4 bases and J gave up 2 bases, with 14 bases separating them. CDR3 region: CASSLLSDFQETQYF. CDR3 DNA: TGTGCCAGCTCACTATTAAGTGATTTTCAAGAGACCCAGTACTTC.

The genes are TRBV29-1 and TRBJ1-3; a weak D match, TRBD1 (5 bases). CDR3 size: 11 residues. Germline assignment: CDR1 SQVTM and CDR2 ANQGSEA. V was clipped by 5 bases and J by 9 bases, with 11 bases between them. DNA of the CDR3: TGCAGCGTTTGGGACGGAGGCACCATATATTTT. This gives the protein CSVWDGGTIYF.

The chain couples TRBV7-9 to TRBJ2-1, with 7 positions matching TRBD2. V shed 1 base and J 0 bases; nucleotides not matched to a gene: 6. The CDR3 loop spans 17 amino acids. Germline loops: CDR1 SEHNR, CDR2 FQNEAQ (reference sequence). The CDR3 loop is CASSLVGRASSYNEQFF. CDR3 DNA sequence: TGTGCCAGCAGCTTAGTAGGGAGGGCTAGCTCCTACAATGAGCAGTTCTTC.

V is TRBV6-6 and J is TRBJ1-1; D is unresolved. Trimming took 6 bases from V and 3 from J, leaving 17 bases between them. The CDR3 sequence is 15 residues long. Germline loops: CDR1 MNHNY, CDR2 SVGAGI (reference sequence). The CDR3 DNA sequence: TGTGCCAGCAGCCAGATCGAGAGCGGAGACACTGAAGCTTTCTTT. Protein sequence: CASSQIESGDTEAFF.

This sequence joins TRBV11-3 and TRBJ2-5, with 9 nucleotides matching TRBD1. Germline lookup yields CDR1 SGHNT and CDR2 YENEEA. V lost 4 bases, J lost 5 bases, and 8 bases stayed unmatched. The CDR3 sequence is 15 residues long. CDR3 in DNA: TGTGCCAGCAGCTACAAGACAGGGGGGGCCGAGACCCAGTACTTC. Its translation: CASSYKTGGAETQYF. Looking up the rest from reference TRBV11-3 and TRBJ2-5 gives the full variable domain: EAGVVQSPRYKIIEKKQPVAFWCNPISGHNTLYWYLQNLGQGPELLIRYENEEAVDDSQLPKDRFSAERLKGVDSTLKIQPAELGDSAVYLCASSYKTGGAETQYFGPGTRLLVL.

This clone showed up just a few times. The chain carries TRBV6-6 and TRBJ2-7; D remains ambiguous. CDR3 size: 14 residues. From germline, CDR1 is MNHNY and CDR2 SVGAGI (reference sequence). Deletions cut 2 bases from V and 3 bases from J, with 11 bases between. In DNA, the CDR3 is TGTGCCAGCAGTTACGCGGCGGCCGGCTACGAGCAGTACTTC. Its translation: CASSYAAAGYEQYF.

The chain links TRBV9 to TRBJ2-1; 9 bases match TRBD2. The CDR3 loop spans 15 amino acids. Trimming removed 0 bases from V and 9 bases from J; junction bases left unmatched: 7. CDR1 and CDR2 (germline): SGDLS, YYNGEE. The CDR3 nucleotides read TGTGCCAGCAGCGTAGATGTTAGCGGGAGTTCTGAGCAGTTCTTC. It translates to CASSVDVSGSSEQFF.

The rearrangement links TRBV4-1 to TRBJ2-1; the match to TRBD2 covers 8 bases. The germline gives CDR1 MGHRA, CDR2 YSYEKL. V shed 4 bases and J 9 bases; nucleotides not matched to a gene: 5. There are 13 residues in the CDR3. The CDR3 coding sequence is TGCGCCAGCAGCCGCCCCGGGACTAGTGAGCAGTTCTTC. Its translation is CASSRPGTSEQFF.

The chain is built from TRBV19 and TRBJ2-7; 9 bases line up with TRBD1. The V and J ends lost 8 bases and 3 bases, in that order; junction bases with no gene match: 5. The CDR3 runs to 13 residues. Germline CDR1 reads LNHDA; CDR2 reads SQIVND (reference sequence). The CDR3 is CASGTGSVYEQYF. The CDR3 DNA is TGTGCCAGTGGGACAGGGAGCGTCTACGAGCAGTACTTC. Based on the CDR3 plus reference TRBV19 and TRBJ2-7, the full variable domain is DGGITQSPKYLFRKEGQNVTLSCEQNLNHDAMYWYRQDPGQGLRLIYYSQIVNDFQKGDIAEGYSVSREKKESFPLTVTSAQKNPTAFYLCASGTGSVYEQYFGPGTRLTVT.

This sequence joins TRBV10-3 and TRBJ1-1; D remains ambiguous. The germline V and J ends were trimmed by 5 bases and 0 bases, with 7 bases remaining between them. The CDR3 has 13 residues. Germline V lookup: CDR1 ENHRY, CDR2 SYGVKD. The CDR3 protein is CAISPLLNTEAFF. CDR3 nucleotide sequence: TGTGCCATCAGTCCCCTCCTGAACACTGAAGCTTTCTTT.

The table lists this clone with a count of one. This chain uses TRBV6-5 with TRBJ2-1, with 8 bases matching TRBD1. J gave up 7 bases and V 3 bases, and 5 bases lay outside the gene matches. The CDR3 spans 14 residues. The germline V gene encodes CDR1 MNHEY and CDR2 SVGAGI. CDR3 nucleotide sequence: TGTGCCAGCAGTTATCCAGGGGGCGGAAATGAGCAGTTCTTC. Its protein product is CASSYPGGGNEQFF.

For the CDR3, the DNA is TGTGCCAGCTCACCAGGGGCGGACAATCAGCCCCAGCATTTT. This encodes CASSPGADNQPQHF. The chain joins TRBV18 to TRBJ1-5; perhaps TRBD1 as D (5 bases). Trimming removed 2 bases from V and 3 bases from J, with 8 bases in between. Germline-derived CDR1 and CDR2 are KGHSH and LQKENI. This CDR3 comprises 14 residues.

This chain uses TRBV5-4 with TRBJ1-2; 8 bases fit TRBD1. With V trimmed by 6 bases and J by 3 bases, 13 bases remained unmatched. CDR1 and CDR2 from the germline V gene are SGHNT and YYREEE (reference sequence). CDR3 length equals 16 residues. DNA for the CDR3: TGTGCCAGCACCCGACCTAAGACAGGGGAGGACTATGGCTACACCTTC. The encoded protein is CASTRPKTGEDYGYTF. Using reference TRBV5-4 and TRBJ1-2 for the parts outside the CDR3, the full variable domain is ETGVTQSPTHLIKTRGQQVTLRCSSQSGHNTVSWYQQALGQGPQFIFQYYREEENGRGNFPPRFSGLQFPNYSSELNVNALELDDSALYLCASTRPKTGEDYGYTFGSGTRLTVV.

This clone was seen just once. This chain joins TRBV11-2 and TRBJ1-2, with 11 bases matching TRBD1. The ends lost 3 bases at V and 4 bases at J; junction bases unmatched: 4. The CDR3 loop spans 15 amino acids. Germline CDR1 SGHAT, CDR2 FQNNGV. The CDR3: CASSFGQGAVYGYTF. The CDR3 coding sequence is TGTGCCAGCAGCTTCGGACAGGGGGCGGTCTATGGCTACACCTTC.

This sequence joins TRBV6-5 and TRBJ2-7, with TRBD2 as a possible D gene (6 bases). Trimming left V 4 bases short and J 3 bases short, with 16 bases between. The CDR3 totals 15 residues. In germline, CDR1 is MNHEY, CDR2 SVGAGI. The CDR3 reads CASSSLLGLLYEQYF. The CDR3 DNA sequence: TGTGCCAGCAGTTCCCTTTTGGGACTTCTCTACGAGCAGTACTTC.

The CDR3 here is CATSRRDSNQPQHF. In DNA, the CDR3 is TGTGCCACCAGCAGGAGAGATAGCAATCAGCCCCAGCATTTT. The chain joins TRBV15 to TRBJ1-5; D is unresolved. The germline V and J ends were trimmed by 3 bases and 0 bases, with 6 bases remaining between them. Germline loops: CDR1 LNHNV, CDR2 YYDKDF (reference sequence). There are 14 residues in the CDR3.